The next 7 T cell receptor beta chains were all read from a single sample in a study of early T cells in non-severe SARS-CoV-2 infection. TCRdb used MiXCR to reprocess the 5' RACE reads, holding one entry per CDR3 protein. There are over 95,000 distinct CDR3 sequences in the sample; around a sixth occur only once, and over 1% lies in the top ten. Source material: whole blood. The receptors were sampled from an adult who was a healthcare worker with PCR-confirmed SARS-CoV-2 infection or an uninfected control (not recorded which).

The sample holds a few counts of this clonotype. The genes are TRBV11-2 and TRBJ1-1, with TRBD1 matching 7 bases. The germline gives CDR1 SGHAT, CDR2 FQNNGV. Trimming cost V 3 bases and J 3 bases; bases outside gene matches: 13. The CDR3 sequence is 17 residues long. The CDR3 spells CASSFRRGRVWDTEAFF. The CDR3, as DNA: TGTGCCAGCAGCTTCAGAAGGGGGCGCGTTTGGGACACTGAAGCTTTCTTT.

The chain joins TRBV29-1 to TRBJ2-1, with 9 bases aligning to TRBD2. V lost 3 bases and J lost 7; bases outside the gene matches: 10. CDR1 and CDR2 (germline): SQVTM, ANQGSEA. The length of the CDR3 is 15 residues. The CDR3 loop reads CSVDTAGGPFNEQFF. The CDR3 nucleotides are TGCAGCGTTGATACGGCGGGAGGGCCGTTTAATGAGCAGTTCTTC.

CDR3: CASSPPAAGTTYNEQFF. The CDR3 DNA follows: TGTGCCAGCAGTCCCCCCGCGGCAGGGACGACCTACAATGAGCAGTTCTTC. The gene calls are TRBV28 and TRBJ2-1; D is tentatively TRBD1 or TRBD2 (5 bases each). Germline V lookup: CDR1 MDHEN, CDR2 SYDVKM. The germline V and J ends were trimmed by 5 bases and 2 bases, with 19 bases remaining between them. The CDR3 spans 17 residues.

This chain joins TRBV21-1 and TRBJ2-1. TRBV21-1 is a recognized pseudogene. This CDR3 comprises 12 residues. CDR3 in amino acids: CASSRRSNEQFF. The CDR3 bases are TGTGCCAGCAGCAGGCGGTCTAATGAGCAGTTCTTC.

The gene calls are TRBV6-5 and TRBJ2-7, with 11 bases matching TRBD2. Trimming removed 6 bases from V and 6 bases from J; junction bases left unmatched: 7. CDR1 and CDR2 from the germline V gene are MNHEY and SVGAGI. CDR3 size: 14 residues. CDR3 coding DNA: TGTGCCAGCAGAAACCCGGGACTAGCGGCCGAGCAGTACTTC. As protein: CASRNPGLAAEQYF.

This clonotype was seen at least ten times. This rearrangement joins TRBV6-5 to TRBJ2-7; TRBD1 agrees at 8 bases. The CDR3 is made up of 16 amino acids. Trimming removed 6 bases from V and 2 bases from J; junction bases left unmatched: 12. CDR1 MNHEY and CDR2 SVGAGI come from the germline V gene. This chain's CDR3 is CASSLSPDRAAYEQYF. The CDR3 DNA reads TGTGCCAGCAGCTTATCTCCGGACAGGGCCGCCTACGAGCAGTACTTC.

The chain links TRBV27 to TRBJ2-7; 7 positions match TRBD2. CDR1 MNHEY and CDR2 SMNVEV come from the germline V gene (reference sequence). Germline trimming cut 3 bases from V and 4 bases from J; bases unmatched to any gene: 6. This CDR3 contains 14 residues. Written as DNA, the CDR3 is TGTGCCAGCAGTTTCGCTAGCGGTTCTTACGAGCAGTACTTC. Its translation is CASSFASGSYEQYF.